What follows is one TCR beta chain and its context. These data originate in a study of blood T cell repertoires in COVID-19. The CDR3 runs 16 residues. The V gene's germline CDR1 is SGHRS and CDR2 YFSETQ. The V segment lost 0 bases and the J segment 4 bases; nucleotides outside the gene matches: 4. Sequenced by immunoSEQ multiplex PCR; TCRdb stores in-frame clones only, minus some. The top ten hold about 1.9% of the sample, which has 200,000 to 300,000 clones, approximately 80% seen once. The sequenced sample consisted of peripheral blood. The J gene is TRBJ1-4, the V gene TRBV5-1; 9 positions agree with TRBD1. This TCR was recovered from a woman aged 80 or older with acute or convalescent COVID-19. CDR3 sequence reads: CASSLGGQGINEKLFF. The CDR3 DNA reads TGCGCCAGCAGCTTGGGGGGACAGGGAATTAATGAAAAACTGTTTTTT.